This T cell receptor beta chain was retrieved from a study of blood T cell repertoires in COVID-19. TCRdb's table, derived via immunoSEQ multiplex PCR, lists solely in-frame clones and lacks some. The table lists 190,000 or so clones, 70% to 90% of them singletons, with roughly 2.8% in the top ten. The germline V gene has CDR1 SEHNR and CDR2 FQNEAQ (reference sequence). The CDR3 spans 16 residues. V was trimmed by 5 bases and J by 0 bases, leaving 15 bases between them. This clonotype originated in a woman between 25 and 40 years old with active or convalescent COVID-19. The rearrangement uses TRBV7-9 and TRBJ2-3, with D perhaps TRBD2 (6 bases). Sample: peripheral blood. The CDR3 reads CASSQWGDASTDTQYF. CDR3 nucleotide sequence: TGTGCCAGCAGCCAGTGGGGGGACGCTAGCACAGATACGCAGTATTTT.